This passage covers 20 T cell receptor beta chains from one sample sequenced in a study of blood T cell repertoires in COVID-19. The table came from immunoSEQ multiplex PCR; TCRdb's copy has only in-frame clones and leaves some out. The profile shows about 48,000 clones, approximately 90% of them singletons. Sequenced input: PBMCs or T cells enriched from blood (not recorded which). The receptor source for this set is a woman aged 50 to 60 who had recovered from COVID-19.

This sequence joins TRBV6-6 and TRBJ1-2; D is unclear. Germline-derived CDR1 and CDR2 are MNHNY and SVGAGI (reference sequence). V was clipped by 7 bases and J by 4 bases, with 19 bases between them. The CDR3 has 15 residues. Here the CDR3 DNA reads TGTGCCAGCACCCTAGACCGGGTGGGGAGCTATGGCTACACCTTC. It codes for CASTLDRVGSYGYTF.

The chain is built from TRBV29-1 and TRBJ2-3; D gene ambiguous. Deletions cut 2 bases from V and 1 base from J, with 10 bases between. This CDR3 spans 14 amino acids. Germline loops: CDR1 SQVTM, CDR2 ANQGSEA. This CDR3 reads CSVETDLGTDTQYF. CDR3 nucleotides: TGCAGCGTTGAAACCGACTTAGGCACAGATACGCAGTATTTT.

The rearrangement joins TRBV5-6 to TRBJ2-7, with a possible D match to TRBD1 (6 bases). The length of the CDR3 is 13 residues. Germline V CDR1 and CDR2: SGHDT, YYEEEE. V shed 0 bases and J shed 3 bases, with 7 bases lying between them. The CDR3, as DNA: TGTGCCAGCAGCTTGGTGGACAGCTACGAGCAGTACTTC. This gives the protein CASSLVDSYEQYF.

This chain joins TRBV10-3 and TRBJ2-7, with 8 bases that match TRBD1. The J segment lost 7 bases and the V segment lost 0 bases, leaving 11 bases of the junction unmatched. CDR1 is ENHRY, CDR2 SYGVKD, per germline. This CDR3 is 16 amino acids long. The CDR3 DNA reads TGTGCCATCAGTGAGTCGCGAGACAGGGGCTTTTTAGAGCAGTACTTC. This translates into CAISESRDRGFLEQYF.

The chain employs TRBV19 and TRBJ2-3, with 7 bases aligning to TRBD1. Germline values: CDR1 LNHDA, CDR2 SQIVND (reference sequence). V shed 5 bases and J 4 bases; nucleotides not matched to a gene: 9. This CDR3 is 15 amino acids long. CDR3 DNA sequence: TGTGCCAGTAGTGCCACAGGGGTAGAGCCAGATACGCAGTATTTT. Residues: CASSATGVEPDTQYF.

This clone has only one observation. The rearrangement links TRBV10-3 to TRBJ2-7; 9 bases are a match to TRBD1. In germline, CDR1 is ENHRY, CDR2 SYGVKD. Unmatched junction bases numbered 4, after V lost 6 bases and J lost 4 bases. This CDR3 spans 13 amino acids. The CDR3 region is CAIRTGGTYEQYF. The CDR3, as DNA: TGTGCCATCAGAACAGGGGGCACATACGAGCAGTACTTC.

The rearrangement uses TRBV29-1 and TRBJ2-5; 9 positions match TRBD2. The CDR3 covers 18 residues. V was clipped by 0 bases and J by 4 bases; unmatched bases: 15. In germline, CDR1 is SQVTM, CDR2 ANQGSEA. In DNA form, the CDR3 reads TGCAGCGTTGAAGATAGTGGAGCGGGAGGAGGGTTAGGAGAGACCCAGTACTTC. Its translation: CSVEDSGAGGGLGETQYF.

The chain couples TRBV29-1 to TRBJ2-5, with D perhaps matching TRBD2 (5 bases). Germline CDR1 SQVTM, CDR2 ANQGSEA. The CDR3 runs to 14 residues. Trimming took 0 bases from V and 2 from J, leaving 10 bases between them. The CDR3 nucleotides read TGCAGCGTTGAAGACAGGTGGGAGCAAGAGACCCAGTACTTC. This gives the protein CSVEDRWEQETQYF.

The chain employs TRBV18 and TRBJ2-6; D possibly corresponds to TRBD1 (5 bases). Trimming cost V 6 bases and J 2 bases, with 17 bases left between them. Germline CDR1 is KGHSH and CDR2 is LQKENI. The length of the CDR3 is 17 residues. The CDR3 region is CASSRQPQGAGANVLTF. The CDR3 DNA is TGTGCCAGCTCGCGGCAGCCCCAGGGTGCTGGGGCCAACGTCCTGACTTTC.

The chain uses TRBV10-3 and TRBJ2-1; D is perhaps TRBD2 (7 bases). V gave up 10 bases and J gave up 9 bases, with 22 bases separating them. The CDR3 totals 14 residues. CDR1 and CDR2 (germline): ENHRY, SYGVKD. The CDR3 DNA follows: TGTGCCACTGGATTTACGGGGGGCTGGGGTGAGCAGTTCTTC. It translates to CATGFTGGWGEQFF.

The gene calls are TRBV30 and TRBJ2-3; TRBD2 matches 7 bases. The J segment lost 4 bases and the V segment lost 5 bases, leaving 12 bases of the junction unmatched. Germline V gene lookup returns CDR1 GTSNPN and CDR2 SVGIG (reference sequence). This CDR3 has 15 amino acids. The chain's CDR3 is CAWAVTGGGADTQYF. The DNA of the CDR3 is TGTGCCTGGGCGGTCACGGGCGGGGGAGCAGATACGCAGTATTTT.

V usage is TRBV6-2 or TRBV6-3 and J usage is TRBJ2-7, with 11 positions matching TRBD1. Trimming removed 4 bases from V and 4 bases from J; junction bases left unmatched: 3. This CDR3 has 14 amino acids. Germline assignment: CDR1 MNHEY and CDR2 SVGEGT. This CDR3 reads CASSWGTGGYEQYF. The CDR3 DNA reads TGTGCCAGCAGTTGGGGGACAGGGGGTTACGAGCAGTACTTC.

The chain links TRBV7-9 to TRBJ2-4; 8 positions match TRBD1. Trimming cost V 0 bases and J 6 bases; bases outside gene matches: 4. CDR3 size: 15 residues. The germline V gene has CDR1 SEHNR and CDR2 FQNEAQ (reference sequence). The CDR3 DNA is TGTGCCAGCAGCTTAGCTCAGGGGGCAGTAAACATTCAGTACTTC. This encodes CASSLAQGAVNIQYF.

The V call is TRBV18, the J call TRBJ1-1, with D maybe TRBD1 (6 bases). V dropped 3 bases and J dropped 8 bases, with 13 bases sitting between them. The CDR3 is 13 residues long. The germline CDR1 and CDR2 sequences are KGHSH and LQKENI. The CDR3 protein is CASSPPLQGEAFF. CDR3 nucleotide sequence: TGTGCCAGCTCACCGCCCCTACAGGGAGAAGCTTTCTTT.

The rearrangement links TRBV28 to TRBJ1-2, with TRBD1 identical over 9 bases. V lost 1 base, J lost 2 bases, and 2 bases stayed unmatched. This CDR3 is built from 15 residues. The V gene's germline CDR1 is MDHEN and CDR2 SYDVKM. CDR3 in amino acids: CASSLSGQGNYGYTF. The CDR3 DNA is TGTGCCAGCAGTTTATCGGGACAGGGAAACTATGGCTACACCTTC.

The chain is built from TRBV6-2 or TRBV6-3 and TRBJ2-2; D might be TRBD1 (5 bases). V dropped 2 bases and J dropped 6 bases, with 19 bases sitting between them. The CDR3 has 17 amino acids. The V gene's germline CDR1 is MNHEY and CDR2 SVGEGT. The CDR3 DNA reads TGTGCCAGCAGTTACGCCAATGTACAGGATGGGGCCGGGGAGCTGTTTTTT. Encoded protein: CASSYANVQDGAGELFF.

The genes are TRBV2 and TRBJ2-2; 7 nucleotides match TRBD1. The CDR3 contains 14 residues. The ends lost 6 bases at V and 1 base at J; junction bases unmatched: 2. The germline CDR1 and CDR2 sequences are SNHLY and FYNNEI. CDR3 nucleotide sequence: TGTGCCAGCAGGAGACAGGGGAACACCGGGGAGCTGTTTTTT. Amino acid sequence: CASRRQGNTGELFF.

This clone appeared once. The chain employs TRBV10-3 and TRBJ1-3; D not certain. The CDR3 extends over 15 amino acids. Between the trimmed V and J ends, which lost 1 base and 0 bases, there was a span of 7 bases. CDR1 is ENHRY and CDR2 is SYGVKD in the germline V gene. The CDR3 nucleotides are TGTGCCATCAGTGAGTACCGGTCCTCTGGAAACACCATATATTTT. It specifies CAISEYRSSGNTIYF.

V gene TRBV7-6 combines with J gene TRBJ2-7; 11 bases are a match to TRBD2. The CDR3 covers 15 residues. Germline V gene sequence: CDR1 SGHVS, CDR2 FNYEAQ. Trimming took 3 bases from V and 3 from J; bases not matched to a gene: 4. The CDR3 sequence is CASSLETSGSYEQYF. The CDR3 bases are TGTGCCAGCAGCTTGGAAACTAGCGGGAGCTACGAGCAGTACTTC.

The genes are TRBV4-1 and TRBJ2-1; 9 bases align to TRBD2. Germline V gene data show CDR1 as MGHRA and CDR2 as YSYEKL. This CDR3 is 16 amino acids long. Trimming at V came to 6 bases and at J to 6 bases, leaving 12 bases not matched to a gene. CDR3 sequence: CASSQGRTSVSNEQFF. The CDR3 region has the DNA TGCGCCAGCAGTCAGGGCCGGACTAGCGTTTCCAATGAGCAGTTCTTC.